The following is a T cell receptor (beta chain) sequence with its context. Its matching antigen is unknown. Several immunoSEQ plates held equal portions of the genomic DNA taken from each subset. Sequencing used immunoSEQ multiplex PCR; TCRdb keeps in-frame clones, though not all of them. The table records about 2,200,000 clones, about 93% of them present only once. The data are from a study of shared clonotypes between healthy human individuals. The CDR3 runs to 14 residues. Germline CDR1 and CDR2: PRHDT and FYEKMQ (reference sequence). The V and J ends lost 5 bases and 11 bases, in that order; junction bases with no gene match: 6. Study outcomes and limitations: Several donors shared roughly 5% of their naive CD4 clonotypes. Relative to their counterparts shared across all four donors, non-shared clonotypes exhibited diminished generation probabilities.

Naive CD8 cells lacked CD45RO, underwent positive selection for CCR7 and left out terminally differentiated effector memory CD45RA+ cells. V and J are TRBV13 and TRBJ2-1, with 13 bases that match TRBD2. This TCR was sampled from a man aged 18 to 35 in good health. Some clones in this sample may be carry-over from other donors' samples. Sequencing was done on a sample of naive CD8+ T cells from PBMCs. CDR3 residues: CASSTGLAGVKQFF. The CDR3 DNA is TGTGCCAGCAGCACCGGACTAGCGGGAGTTAAGCAGTTCTTC.